One TCR beta chain is described in this entry. What it binds is unknown. This record comes from a study of CD8+CD57+ T cells in acquired aplastic anemia. Study-level background: Quantities of DNA derived from sorted CD4+ and CD8+ cells averaged approximately 3 ug.

It was patients with CD8+CD57+ cell expansion by flow cytometry who were chosen for sequencing. There were no patients without severe acquired aplastic anemia. Patients had not yet gotten any therapy when their blood was taken for sampling. Genomic DNA, the template, was used for profiling of the TCR beta VDJ and CDR3. From the reads, TCRdb called clonotypes with MiXCR, one entry per CDR3 protein. The profile shows about 120,000 distinct CDR3 sequences, 55% to 60% of them singletons. Germline values: CDR1 MGHRA, CDR2 YSYEKL. The CDR3 length is 14 residues. The V end was cut by 4 bases, the J end by 4 bases, with 13 bases between. Findings of the study overall: A significant difference in CD8+ Simpson's diversity between patients and controls was not found.

V and J are TRBV4-1 and TRBJ1-2; D ambiguous. This TCR came from a human donor with aplastic anemia. What was sequenced was sorted CD4+, CD8+, or CD8+CD57+ T cells (not recorded which) from PBMCs. CDR3 protein: CASSRSDGPYGYTF. Written as DNA, the CDR3 is TGCGCCAGCAGCCGTAGCGACGGCCCCTATGGCTACACCTTC.